These 5 T cell receptor beta chains were all obtained from the same sample, sequenced in a study of T cell repertoires in cytomegalovirus infection. TCRdb passed the reads through MiXCR, listing each CDR3 protein once. Altogether about 530,000 distinct CDR3 sequences are present, more than 20% being singletons, with the ten largest covering around 13%. Sequencing was carried out using PBMCs. These receptors were collected from a human donor in good health (CMV status not recorded). Some clones in this sample may be carry-over from other donors' samples.

This clonotype was observed a few times. The chain recombines TRBV27 with TRBJ2-3; D unclear. Germline V gives CDR1 MNHEY, CDR2 SMNVEV (reference sequence). The CDR3 consists of 13 residues. V was pared by 4 bases and J by 1 base, with 6 bases between. Here the CDR3 DNA reads TGTGCCAGCAGTTCTTATCGCACAGATACGCAGTATTTT. This sequence encodes CASSSYRTDTQYF.

This chain uses TRBV15 with TRBJ2-5, with D perhaps TRBD2 (5 bases). Germline-derived CDR1 and CDR2 are LNHNV and YYDKDF (reference sequence). Trimming took 1 base from V and 4 from J, leaving 22 bases between them. This CDR3 spans 18 amino acids. The CDR3 is CATSRAPKRSPPGETQYF. The CDR3, as DNA: TGTGCCACCAGCAGAGCCCCAAAGCGGAGCCCCCCTGGAGAGACCCAGTACTTC.

This clonotype was recorded at least ten times. The rearrangement joins TRBV6-1 to TRBJ2-2; 8 bases align to TRBD2. Per the germline V gene, CDR1 is MNHNS and CDR2 is SASEGT. After removal of 5 bases from V and 8 bases from J, the junction contained 10 bases not matched to a gene. The CDR3 runs to 15 residues. As DNA, the CDR3 is TGTGCCAGCAGTCCACCGGGACTAGTAACTGGGGAGCTGTTTTTT. It encodes CASSPPGLVTGELFF.

This chain links TRBV7-2 with TRBJ2-1; 12 bases line up with TRBD2. CDR3 length: 17 residues. Germline V gene sequence: CDR1 SGHTA, CDR2 FQGNSA. The V gene end was trimmed by 5 bases and the J gene end by 3 bases; junction bases not matched to a gene: 8. Here the CDR3 DNA reads TGTGCCAGCAGCCTCCAACTAGCGGGAGGAAACTACAATGAGCAGTTCTTC. Amino acids: CASSLQLAGGNYNEQFF.

V gene TRBV7-3 combines with J gene TRBJ2-1, with D tentatively TRBD2 (5 bases). CDR1 and CDR2 from the germline V gene are SGHTA and FQGTGA. Between the trimmed V and J ends, which lost 2 bases and 6 bases, there was a span of 11 bases. CDR3 length: 14 residues. CDR3: CASSLGPAVNEQFF. Written as DNA, the CDR3 is TGTGCCAGCAGCTTAGGTCCAGCGGTCAATGAGCAGTTCTTC.